This entry features one T cell receptor beta chain sequence. There are many counts of this clone. It lacks a known antigen. Per-base quality was not reported, and no clone a single base away is much larger than it. The sample belongs to a study of metastatic and nonmetastatic thyroid tumors (dated by TCRdb to about 2020). Background for the entire study: Repertoires from peripheral blood and from tumor or nodule tissue samples of malignant and benign thyroid patients were compared.

The library was built by means of PCR. Sequencing took place on an Illumina HiSeq 4000. High-throughput sequencing was used to profile the TCR beta-chain CDR3 region of every patient. Per the source publication's procedure: Drawing on CDR3 differences between clinicopathological groups, the researchers built a classifier meant to tell apart patients with distant-metastatic papillary thyroid cancer. Repertoire diversity was assessed with the Shannon index, and tumor-blood repertoire similarity with the Morisita-Horn index. In-frame beta chains were kept once TCRdb had trimmed the public reads at Q25 with fastp and called clones with MiXCR. In this record, the V and J calls reflect TCRdb's handling and not the investigators' own analysis. Recorded for this sample are tens of thousands of clones; more than 20% of them occurred a single time. Clones ranked in the top ten supply roughly 4.5% of the sample.

At the junction V is shortened by 2 bases and J by 2 bases; bases outside the gene matches: 4. CDR1 and CDR2 were assigned from the germline V gene as SGHTA and FQGNSA. The CDR3 runs 15 residues from the cysteine to the phenylalanine. The retained sequence is limited to the CDR3, 45 bases, with the frame set at the first base. The paper's findings and limits, for the study overall: In both blood and tumor samples, TCR beta diversity was reported to be significantly higher in malignant tumors than in benign nodules.

None of the patients had been given any treatment before thyroid surgery. Using T-cell receptor beta sequencing, the study looked back at clinical samples from patients collected from the early 2010s to the late 2010s. This TCR derives from a female donor with papillary thyroid cancer or a benign thyroid nodule (not recorded which). Some clones in this sample may be carry-over from other donors' samples. Sequenced material: adjacent normal tissue. In this chain, TRBV7-2 is recombined with TRBJ2-3; a stretch of 7 junction bases matches TRBD1. The CDR3: CASSLNRGYTDTQYF. The DNA reads as follows: TGTGCCAGCAGCTTAAACAGGGGCTACACAGATACGCAGTATTTT.